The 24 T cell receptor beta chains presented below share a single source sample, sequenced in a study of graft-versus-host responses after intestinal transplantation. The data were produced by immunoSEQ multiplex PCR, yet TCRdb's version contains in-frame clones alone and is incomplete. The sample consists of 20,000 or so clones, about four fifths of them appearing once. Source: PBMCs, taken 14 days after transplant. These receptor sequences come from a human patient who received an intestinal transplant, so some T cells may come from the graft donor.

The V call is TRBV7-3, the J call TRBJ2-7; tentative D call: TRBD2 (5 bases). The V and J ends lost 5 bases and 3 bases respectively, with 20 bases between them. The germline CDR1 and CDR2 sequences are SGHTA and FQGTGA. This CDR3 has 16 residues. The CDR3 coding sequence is TGTGCCAGCAGCCCAACCCTTTCCGGGAATATCTACGAGCAGTACTTC. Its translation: CASSPTLSGNIYEQYF.

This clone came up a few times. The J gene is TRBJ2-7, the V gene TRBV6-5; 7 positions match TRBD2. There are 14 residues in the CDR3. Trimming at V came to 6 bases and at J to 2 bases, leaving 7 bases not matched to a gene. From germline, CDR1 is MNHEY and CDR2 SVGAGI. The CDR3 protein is CASRGAGLPYEQYF. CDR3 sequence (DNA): TGTGCCAGCAGGGGAGCGGGGTTACCCTACGAGCAGTACTTC.

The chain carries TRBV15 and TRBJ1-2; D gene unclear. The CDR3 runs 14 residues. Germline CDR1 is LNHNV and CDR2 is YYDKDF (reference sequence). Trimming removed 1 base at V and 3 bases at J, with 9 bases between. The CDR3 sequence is CATSRAETHYGYTF. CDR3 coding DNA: TGTGCCACCAGCAGAGCGGAAACACACTATGGCTACACCTTC.

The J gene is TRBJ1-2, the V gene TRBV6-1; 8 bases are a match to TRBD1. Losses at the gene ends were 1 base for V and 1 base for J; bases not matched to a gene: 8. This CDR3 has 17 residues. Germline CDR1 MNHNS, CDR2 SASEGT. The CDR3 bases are TGTGCCAGCAGTGAAGGGACAGGGAAGTTCCGTAACTATGGCTACACCTTC. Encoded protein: CASSEGTGKFRNYGYTF.

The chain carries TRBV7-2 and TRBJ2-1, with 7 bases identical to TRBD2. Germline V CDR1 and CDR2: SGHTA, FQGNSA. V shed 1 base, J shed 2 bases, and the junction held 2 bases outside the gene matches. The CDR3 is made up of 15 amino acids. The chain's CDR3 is CASSLERGAYNEQFF. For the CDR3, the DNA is TGTGCCAGCAGCTTAGAACGGGGGGCCTACAATGAGCAGTTCTTC.

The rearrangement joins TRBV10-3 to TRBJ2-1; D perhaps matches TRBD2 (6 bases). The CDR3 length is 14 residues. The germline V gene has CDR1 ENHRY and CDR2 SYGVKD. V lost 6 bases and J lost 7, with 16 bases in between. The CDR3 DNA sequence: TGTGCCATCAGCCCCGGGGAGGCGGGGAATGAGCAGTTCTTC. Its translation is CAISPGEAGNEQFF.

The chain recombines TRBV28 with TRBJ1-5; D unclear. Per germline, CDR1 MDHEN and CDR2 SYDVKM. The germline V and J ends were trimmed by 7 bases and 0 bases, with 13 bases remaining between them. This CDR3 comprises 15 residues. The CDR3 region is CASIFSTVSNQPQHF. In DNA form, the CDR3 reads TGTGCCAGCATATTCTCGACGGTTAGCAATCAGCCCCAGCATTTT.

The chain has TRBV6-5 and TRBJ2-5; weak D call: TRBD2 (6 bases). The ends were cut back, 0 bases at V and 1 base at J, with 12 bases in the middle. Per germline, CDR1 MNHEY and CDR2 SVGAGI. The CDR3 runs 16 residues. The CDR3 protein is CASSYSLAGPQETQYF. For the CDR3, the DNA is TGTGCCAGCAGTTACTCGCTGGCGGGGCCCCAAGAGACCCAGTACTTC.

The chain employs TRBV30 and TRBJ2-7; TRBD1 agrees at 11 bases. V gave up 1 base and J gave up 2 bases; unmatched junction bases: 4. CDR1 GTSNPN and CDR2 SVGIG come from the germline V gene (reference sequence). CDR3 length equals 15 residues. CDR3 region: CAWSAGTGGPYEQYF. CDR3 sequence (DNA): TGTGCCTGGAGTGCAGGGACAGGGGGACCCTACGAGCAGTACTTC.

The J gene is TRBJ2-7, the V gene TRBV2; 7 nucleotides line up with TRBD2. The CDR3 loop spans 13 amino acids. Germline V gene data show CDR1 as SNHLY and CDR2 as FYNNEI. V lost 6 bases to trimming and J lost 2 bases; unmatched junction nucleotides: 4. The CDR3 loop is CASRREPTYEQYF. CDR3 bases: TGTGCCAGCAGGCGGGAGCCAACCTACGAGCAGTACTTC.

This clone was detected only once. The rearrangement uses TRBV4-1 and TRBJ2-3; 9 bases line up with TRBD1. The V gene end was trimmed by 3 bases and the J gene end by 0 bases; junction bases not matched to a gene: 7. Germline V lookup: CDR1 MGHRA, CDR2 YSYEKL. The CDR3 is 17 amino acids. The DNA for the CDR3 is TGCGCCAGCAGCCAGGCTTCCGGGACAGGGAGCACAGATACGCAGTATTTT. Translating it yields CASSQASGTGSTDTQYF.

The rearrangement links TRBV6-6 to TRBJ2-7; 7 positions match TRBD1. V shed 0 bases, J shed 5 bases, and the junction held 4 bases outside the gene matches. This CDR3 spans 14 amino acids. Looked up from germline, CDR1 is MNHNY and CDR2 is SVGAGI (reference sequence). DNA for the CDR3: TGTGCCAGCAGTTACTCATCAGGGGGAAACGAGCAGTACTTC. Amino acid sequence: CASSYSSGGNEQYF.

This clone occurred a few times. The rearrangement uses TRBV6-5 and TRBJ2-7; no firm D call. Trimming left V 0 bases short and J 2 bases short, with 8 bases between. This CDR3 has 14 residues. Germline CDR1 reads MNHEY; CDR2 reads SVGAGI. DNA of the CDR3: TGTGCCAGCAGTTACTCTGACGGACCCTACGAGCAGTACTTC. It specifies CASSYSDGPYEQYF.

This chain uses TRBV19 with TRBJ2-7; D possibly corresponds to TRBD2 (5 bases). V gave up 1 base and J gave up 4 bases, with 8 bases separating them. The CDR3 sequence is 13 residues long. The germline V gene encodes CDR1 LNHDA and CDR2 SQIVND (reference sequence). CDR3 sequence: CASSIGRGYEQYF. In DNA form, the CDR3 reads TGTGCCAGTAGTATAGGGCGCGGGTACGAGCAGTACTTC.

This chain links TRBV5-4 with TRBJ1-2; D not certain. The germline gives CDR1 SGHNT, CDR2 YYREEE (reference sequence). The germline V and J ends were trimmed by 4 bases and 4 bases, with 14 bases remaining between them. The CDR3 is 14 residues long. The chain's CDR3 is CASSEPGRLYGYTF. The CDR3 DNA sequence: TGTGCCAGCAGCGAACCGGGCCGTCTCTATGGCTACACCTTC. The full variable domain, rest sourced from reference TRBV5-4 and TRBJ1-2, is ETGVTQSPTHLIKTRGQQVTLRCSSQSGHNTVSWYQQALGQGPQFIFQYYREEENGRGNFPPRFSGLQFPNYSSELNVNALELDDSALYLCASSEPGRLYGYTFGSGTRLTVV.

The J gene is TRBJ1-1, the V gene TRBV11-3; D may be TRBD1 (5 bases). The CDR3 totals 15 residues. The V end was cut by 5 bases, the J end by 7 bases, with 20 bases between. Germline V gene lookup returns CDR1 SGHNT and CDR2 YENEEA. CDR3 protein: CASSPPGALVGEAFF. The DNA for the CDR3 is TGTGCCAGCAGCCCCCCTGGGGCGCTTGTCGGTGAAGCTTTCTTT. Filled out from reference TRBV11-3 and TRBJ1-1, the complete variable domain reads EAGVVQSPRYKIIEKKQPVAFWCNPISGHNTLYWYLQNLGQGPELLIRYENEEAVDDSQLPKDRFSAERLKGVDSTLKIQPAELGDSAVYLCASSPPGALVGEAFFGQGTRLTVV.

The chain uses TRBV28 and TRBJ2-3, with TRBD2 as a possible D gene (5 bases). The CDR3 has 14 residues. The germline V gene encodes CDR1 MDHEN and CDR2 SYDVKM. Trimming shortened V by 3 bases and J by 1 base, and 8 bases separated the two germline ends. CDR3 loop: CASSFWRGTDTQYF. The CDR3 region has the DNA TGTGCCAGCAGTTTCTGGCGGGGCACAGATACGCAGTATTTT.

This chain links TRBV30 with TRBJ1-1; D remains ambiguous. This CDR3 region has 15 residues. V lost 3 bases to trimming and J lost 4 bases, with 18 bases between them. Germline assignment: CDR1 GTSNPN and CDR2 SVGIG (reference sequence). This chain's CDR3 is CAWRRGWAGSTEAFF. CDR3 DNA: TGTGCCTGGAGAAGAGGATGGGCTGGGAGCACTGAAGCTTTCTTT.

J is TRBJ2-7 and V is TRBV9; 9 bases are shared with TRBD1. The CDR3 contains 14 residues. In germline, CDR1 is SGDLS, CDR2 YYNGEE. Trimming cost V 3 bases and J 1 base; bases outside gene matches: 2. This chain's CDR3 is CASSEGQGSYEQYF. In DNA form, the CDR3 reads TGTGCCAGCAGCGAGGGACAGGGTTCCTACGAGCAGTACTTC. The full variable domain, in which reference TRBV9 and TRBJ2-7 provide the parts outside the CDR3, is DSGVTQTPKHLITATGQRVTLRCSPRSGDLSVYWYQQSLDQGLQFLIQYYNGEERAKGNILERFSAQQFPDLHSELNLSSLELGDSALYFCASSEGQGSYEQYFGPGTRLTVT.

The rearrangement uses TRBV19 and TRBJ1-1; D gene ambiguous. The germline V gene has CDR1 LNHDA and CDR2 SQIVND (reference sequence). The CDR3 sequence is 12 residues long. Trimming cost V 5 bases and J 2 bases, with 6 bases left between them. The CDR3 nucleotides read TGTGCCAGTAGTTCGGGTAACACTGAAGCTTTCTTT. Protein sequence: CASSSGNTEAFF. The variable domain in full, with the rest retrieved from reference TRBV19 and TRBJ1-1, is DGGITQSPKYLFRKEGQNVTLSCEQNLNHDAMYWYRQDPGQGLRLIYYSQIVNDFQKGDIAEGYSVSREKKESFPLTVTSAQKNPTAFYLCASSSGNTEAFFGQGTRLTVV.

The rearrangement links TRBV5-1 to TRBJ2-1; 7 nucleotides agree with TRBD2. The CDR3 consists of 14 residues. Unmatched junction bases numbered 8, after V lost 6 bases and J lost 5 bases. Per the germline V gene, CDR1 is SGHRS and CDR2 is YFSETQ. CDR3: CASKRKREDNEQFF. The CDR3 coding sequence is TGCGCCAGCAAACGGAAGCGGGAAGACAATGAGCAGTTCTTC.

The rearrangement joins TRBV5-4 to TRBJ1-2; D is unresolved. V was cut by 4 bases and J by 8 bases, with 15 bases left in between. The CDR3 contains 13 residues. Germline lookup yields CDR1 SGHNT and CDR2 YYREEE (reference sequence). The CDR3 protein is CASSARGQEGYTF. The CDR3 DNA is TGTGCCAGCAGCGCGAGAGGTCAGGAGGGCTACACCTTC.

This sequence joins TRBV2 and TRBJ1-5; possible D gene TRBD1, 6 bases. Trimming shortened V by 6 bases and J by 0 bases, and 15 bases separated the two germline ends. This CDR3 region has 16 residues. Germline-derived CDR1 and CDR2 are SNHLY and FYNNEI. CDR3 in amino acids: CASSSRGGVSNQPQHF. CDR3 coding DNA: TGTGCCAGCAGCAGTCGGGGGGGCGTTAGCAATCAGCCCCAGCATTTT.

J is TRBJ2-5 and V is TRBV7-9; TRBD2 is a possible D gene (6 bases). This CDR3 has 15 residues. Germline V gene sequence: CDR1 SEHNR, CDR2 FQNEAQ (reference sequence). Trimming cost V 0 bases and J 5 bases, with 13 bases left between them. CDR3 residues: CASSLAGGGLETQYF. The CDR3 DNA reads TGTGCCAGCAGCTTAGCGGGAGGCGGGTTGGAGACCCAGTACTTC. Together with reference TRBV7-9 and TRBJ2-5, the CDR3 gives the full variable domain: DTGVSQNPRHKITKRGQNVTFRCDPISEHNRLYWYRQTLGQGPEFLTYFQNEAQLEKSRLLSDRFSAERPKGSFSTLEIQRTEQGDSAMYLCASSLAGGGLETQYFGPGTRLLVL.